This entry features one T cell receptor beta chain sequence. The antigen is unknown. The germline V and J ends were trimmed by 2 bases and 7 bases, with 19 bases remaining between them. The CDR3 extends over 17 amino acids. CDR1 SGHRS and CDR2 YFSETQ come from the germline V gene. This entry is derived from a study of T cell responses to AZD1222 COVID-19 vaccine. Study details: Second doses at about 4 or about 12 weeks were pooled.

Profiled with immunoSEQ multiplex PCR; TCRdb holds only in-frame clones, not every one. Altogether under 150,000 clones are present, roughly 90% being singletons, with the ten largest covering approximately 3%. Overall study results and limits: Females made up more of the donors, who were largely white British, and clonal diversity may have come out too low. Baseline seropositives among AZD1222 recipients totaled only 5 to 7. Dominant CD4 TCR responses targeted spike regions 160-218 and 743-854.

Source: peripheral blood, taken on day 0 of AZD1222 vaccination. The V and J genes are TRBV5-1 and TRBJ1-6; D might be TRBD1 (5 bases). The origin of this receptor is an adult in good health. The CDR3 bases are TGCGCCAGCAGCTTTAATTTACCCCGGGACGGGAATTCACCCCTCCACTTT. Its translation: CASSFNLPRDGNSPLHF.